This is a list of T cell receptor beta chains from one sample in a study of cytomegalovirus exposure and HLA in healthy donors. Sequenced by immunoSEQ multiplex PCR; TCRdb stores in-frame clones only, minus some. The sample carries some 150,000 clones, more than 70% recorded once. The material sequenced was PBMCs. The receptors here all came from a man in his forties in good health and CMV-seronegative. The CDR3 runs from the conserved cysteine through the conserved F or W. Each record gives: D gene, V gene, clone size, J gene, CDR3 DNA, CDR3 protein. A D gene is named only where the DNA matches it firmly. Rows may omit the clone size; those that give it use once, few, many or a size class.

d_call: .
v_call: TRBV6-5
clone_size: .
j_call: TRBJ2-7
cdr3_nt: TGTGCCAGCAGTCTTGGACAAGGCTACGAGCAGTACTTC
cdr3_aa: CASSLGQGYEQYF

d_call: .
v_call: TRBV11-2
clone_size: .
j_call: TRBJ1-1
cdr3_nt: TGTGCCAGCAGCCTCCAGGCCCTCACTGAAGCTTTCTTT
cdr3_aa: CASSLQALTEAFF

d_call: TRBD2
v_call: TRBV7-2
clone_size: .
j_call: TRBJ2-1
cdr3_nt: TGTGCCAGCAGCTTAGGGGGGAGCGGGAGGAATGAGCAGTTCTTC
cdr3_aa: CASSLGGSGRNEQFF

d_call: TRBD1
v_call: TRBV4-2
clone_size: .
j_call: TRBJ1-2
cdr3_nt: TGTGCCAGCAGCCAAGGGGGGACAGGGAGGGGCTACACCTTC
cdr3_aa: CASSQGGTGRGYTF

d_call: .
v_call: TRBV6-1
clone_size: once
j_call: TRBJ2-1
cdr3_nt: TGTGCCAGCAGTGAAGCGCGAAGTGAGCAGTTCTTC
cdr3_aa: CASSEARSEQFF

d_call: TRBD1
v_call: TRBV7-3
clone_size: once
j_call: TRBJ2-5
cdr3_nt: TGTGCCAGCAGCTTAAGAGAGGGGGCTAAGTACTTC
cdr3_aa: CASSLREGAKYF

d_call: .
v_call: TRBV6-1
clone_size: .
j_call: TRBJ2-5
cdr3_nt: TGTGCCAGCAGTGGCGACTATTTGGAGACCCAGTACTTC
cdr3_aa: CASSGDYLETQYF

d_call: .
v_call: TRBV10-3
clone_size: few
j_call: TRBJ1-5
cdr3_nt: TGTGCCATCAGTGAAGGGAGGTCCGATCAGCCCCAGCATTTT
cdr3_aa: CAISEGRSDQPQHF

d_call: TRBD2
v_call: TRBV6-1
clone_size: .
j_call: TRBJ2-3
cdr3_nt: TGTGCCAGCAGTTGGACTAGCGGGGAACGAAATACGCAGTATTTT
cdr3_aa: CASSWTSGERNTQYF

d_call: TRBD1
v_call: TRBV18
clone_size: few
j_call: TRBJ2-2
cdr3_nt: TGTGCCAGCTCACCACCACAGGGGCGGGACACCGGGGAGCTGTTTTTT
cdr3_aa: CASSPPQGRDTGELFF

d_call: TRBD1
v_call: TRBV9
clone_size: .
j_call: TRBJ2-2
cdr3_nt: TGTGCCAGCAGCGGGACAGGGAATACCGGGGAGCTGTTTTTT
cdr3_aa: CASSGTGNTGELFF

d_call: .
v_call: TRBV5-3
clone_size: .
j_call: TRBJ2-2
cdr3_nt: TGTGCCAGAAGCTTGTTCCGTTTGCCCCGGGGGGAGCTGTTTTTT
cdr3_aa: CARSLFRLPRGELFF

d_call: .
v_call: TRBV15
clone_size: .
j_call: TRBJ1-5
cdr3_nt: TGTGCCACCAGCACACTCAGGAACCAGCCCCAGCATTTT
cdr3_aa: CATSTLRNQPQHF

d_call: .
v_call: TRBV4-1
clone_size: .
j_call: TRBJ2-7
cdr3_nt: TGCGCCAGCAGCCAAGATCCCACCGGTACGGTCGAGCAGTACTTC
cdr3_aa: CASSQDPTGTVEQYF

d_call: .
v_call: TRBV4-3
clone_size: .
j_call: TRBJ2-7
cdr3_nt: TGCGCCAGCAGCCAAGATTTAAGAGCTTACGAGCAGTACTTC
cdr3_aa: CASSQDLRAYEQYF

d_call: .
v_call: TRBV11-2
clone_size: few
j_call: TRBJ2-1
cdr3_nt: TGTGCCAGCAGCTTAATCGGGTGGGGGCTGTTCTTC
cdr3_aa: CASSLIGWGLFF

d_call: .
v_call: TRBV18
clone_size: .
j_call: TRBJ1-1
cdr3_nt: TGTGCCAGCTCACCATACCAGGGAAACACTGAAGCTTTCTTT
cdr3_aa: CASSPYQGNTEAFF

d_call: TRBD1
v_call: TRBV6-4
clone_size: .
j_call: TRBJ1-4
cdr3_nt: TGTGCCAGCAGTGATATGGGACAGGGGGTTCGTGCAACTAATGAAAAACTGTTTTTT
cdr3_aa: CASSDMGQGVRATNEKLFF

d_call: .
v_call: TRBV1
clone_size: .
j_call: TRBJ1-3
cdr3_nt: TGCACCAGCAGCCAAGATCTGAGGAACACCATATATTTT
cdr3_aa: CTSSQDLRNTIYF

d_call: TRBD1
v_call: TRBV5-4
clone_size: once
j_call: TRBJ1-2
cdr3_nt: TGTGCCAGCAGCGCCTGGGGACAGATGTACACCTTC
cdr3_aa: CASSAWGQMYTF

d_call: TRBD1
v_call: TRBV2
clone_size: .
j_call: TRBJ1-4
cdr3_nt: TGTGCCAGCAGCCGGCAGGGGGCGCTTAATGAAAAACTGTTTTTT
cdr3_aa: CASSRQGALNEKLFF

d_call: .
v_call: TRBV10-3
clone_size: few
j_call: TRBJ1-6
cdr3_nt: TGTGCCATCAGTGATTCGCGACAGCTTTCACCCCTCCACTTT
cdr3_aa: CAISDSRQLSPLHF

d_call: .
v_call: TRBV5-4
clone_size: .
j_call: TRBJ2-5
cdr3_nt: TGTGCCAGCAGCTTGGCGGGGGGCGAGACCCAGTACTTC
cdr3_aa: CASSLAGGETQYF

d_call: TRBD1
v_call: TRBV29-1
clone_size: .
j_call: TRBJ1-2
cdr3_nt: TGCAGCGTTGAAAGGGACAGGGCCTTCTATGGCTGCACCTTC
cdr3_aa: CSVERDRAFYGCTF

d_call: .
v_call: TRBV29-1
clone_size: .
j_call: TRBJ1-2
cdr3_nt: TGCAGCGTTGAATCCCAGGGAAGTGGCTACACCTTC
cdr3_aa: CSVESQGSGYTF

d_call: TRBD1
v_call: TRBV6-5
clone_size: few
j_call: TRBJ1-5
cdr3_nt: TGTGCCAGCAGCTACGACAGGGCTTCCTATCAGCCCCAGCATTTT
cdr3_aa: CASSYDRASYQPQHF

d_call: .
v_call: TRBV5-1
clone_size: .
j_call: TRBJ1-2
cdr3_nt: TGCGCCAGCAGCTCCCCGTCCGGGGGAACTAACTATGGCTACACCTTC
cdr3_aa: CASSSPSGGTNYGYTF

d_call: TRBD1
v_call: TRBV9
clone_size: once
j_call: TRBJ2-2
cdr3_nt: TGTGCCAGCAGCGTAGGACCGGAACAGGGGACCGGGGAGCTGTTTTTT
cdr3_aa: CASSVGPEQGTGELFF

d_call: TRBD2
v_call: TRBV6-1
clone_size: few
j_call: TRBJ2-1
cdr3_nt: TGTGCCAGCAGTGAATTTGCTATAGAGCGGGGGGGCCCCCATGAGCAGTTCTTC
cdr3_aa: CASSEFAIERGGPHEQFF

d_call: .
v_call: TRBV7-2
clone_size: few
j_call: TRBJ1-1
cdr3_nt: TGTGCCAGCAGCCGGAGGCTTATCACTGAAGCTTTCTTT
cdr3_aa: CASSRRLITEAFF

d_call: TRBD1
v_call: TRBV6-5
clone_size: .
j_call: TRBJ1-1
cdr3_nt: TGTGCCAGCAGTAACACGGGACAGCTAAACACTGAAGCTTTCTTT
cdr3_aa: CASSNTGQLNTEAFF

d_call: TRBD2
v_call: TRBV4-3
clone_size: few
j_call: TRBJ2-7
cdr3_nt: TGCGCCAGCAGCCAAGTTACAACGGGGGGGGCCTACGAGCAGTACTTC
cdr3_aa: CASSQVTTGGAYEQYF

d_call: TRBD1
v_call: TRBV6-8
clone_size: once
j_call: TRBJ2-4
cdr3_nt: TGTGCCAGCACCGGACAGGTAAACATTCAGTACTTC
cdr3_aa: CASTGQVNIQYF

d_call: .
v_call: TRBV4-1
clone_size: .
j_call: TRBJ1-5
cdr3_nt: TGCGCCAGCAGCCAAGCACTCTCCGGGACACCAAATCAGCCCCAGCATTTT
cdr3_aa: CASSQALSGTPNQPQHF

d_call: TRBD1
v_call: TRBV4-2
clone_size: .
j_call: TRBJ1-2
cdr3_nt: TGTGCCAGCAGCCAAGAAGGGGACAGGCGATATGGCTACACCTTC
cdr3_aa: CASSQEGDRRYGYTF

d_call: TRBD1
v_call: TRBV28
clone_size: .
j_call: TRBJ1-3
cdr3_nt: TGTGCCAGCAGTTCCCAAGGGACAGGGGGGAACACCATATATTTT
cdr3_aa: CASSSQGTGGNTIYF

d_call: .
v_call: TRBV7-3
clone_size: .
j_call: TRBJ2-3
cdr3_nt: TGTGCCAGCAGCTTTAGTAGTGCCACCCCAGATACGCAGTATTTT
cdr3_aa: CASSFSSATPDTQYF

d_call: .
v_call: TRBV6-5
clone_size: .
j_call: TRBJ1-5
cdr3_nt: TGTGCCAGCAGTTACTCTCAGCGGGGACCCAATCAGCCCCAGCATTTT
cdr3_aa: CASSYSQRGPNQPQHF

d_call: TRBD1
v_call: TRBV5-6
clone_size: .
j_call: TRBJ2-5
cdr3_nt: TGTGCCAGCAGCTGGAGGGACAGGATGTACCAAGAGACCCAGTACTTC
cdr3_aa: CASSWRDRMYQETQYF

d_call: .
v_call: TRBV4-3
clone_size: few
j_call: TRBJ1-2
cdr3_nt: TGCGCCAGCAGCCAAGATAGAGGGGGTTTCTATGGCTACACCTTC
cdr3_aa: CASSQDRGGFYGYTF

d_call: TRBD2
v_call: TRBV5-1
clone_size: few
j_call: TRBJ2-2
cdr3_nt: TGCGCCAGCAGCGTCACTAGCGGGATCACCGGGGAGCTGTTTTTT
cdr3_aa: CASSVTSGITGELFF

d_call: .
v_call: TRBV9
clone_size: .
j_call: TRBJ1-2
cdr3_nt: TGTGCCAGCAGCGATGGGGGGGCCAAGTATGGCTACACCTTC
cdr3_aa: CASSDGGAKYGYTF

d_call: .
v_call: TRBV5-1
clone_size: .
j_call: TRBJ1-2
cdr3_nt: TGCGCCAGCAGCTTGGAAGGTCAGGGGCGCCGTGGCTACACCTTC
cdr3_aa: CASSLEGQGRRGYTF

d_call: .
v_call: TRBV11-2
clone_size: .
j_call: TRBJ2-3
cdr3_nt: TGTGCCAGCGGCCGATATTCCGATACGCAGTATTTT
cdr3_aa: CASGRYSDTQYF

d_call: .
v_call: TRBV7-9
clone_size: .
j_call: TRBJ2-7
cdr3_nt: TGTTCCAGCAGCCGACAGGCTGTGGACGAGCAGTACTTC
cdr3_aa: CSSSRQAVDEQYF